Presented here are 30 T cell receptor beta chains from one specimen sequenced in a study of PD-1 blockade in classical Hodgkin lymphoma. Time point meaning: cycle 4 day 1 (C4D1), after 6 weeks of nivolumab. Each patient relapsed following autologous stem cell transplantation, and prior brentuximab vedotin exposure differed. Negative magnetic selection isolated CD4+ T cells from thawed PBMCs. Generated by immunoSEQ multiplex PCR, the TCRdb table keeps only in-frame clones and is missing some. The sample includes 15,000 to 20,000 clones, approximately 77% of them seen just once. The starting material was CD4+ T cells from blood, obtained before the fourth cycle of nivolumab. The receptors shown here come from a human donor with classical Hodgkin lymphoma.

This chain uses TRBV6-6 with TRBJ1-4; no definite D call. Germline lookup yields CDR1 MNHNY and CDR2 SVGAGI (reference sequence). V lost 6 bases and J lost 5, with 13 bases in between. This CDR3 is 14 amino acids long. CDR3 protein: CASSPLPQNEKLFF. CDR3 nucleotides: TGTGCCAGCAGCCCCCTACCCCAAAATGAAAAACTGTTTTTT.

This clone was picked up a small number of times. V usage is TRBV6-1 and J usage is TRBJ1-5; unclear D gene. V lost 6 bases and J lost 2, with 11 bases in between. This CDR3 region has 14 residues. Germline V CDR1 and CDR2: MNHNS, SASEGT. In nucleotides, the CDR3 is TGTGCCAGCAGCGGGAGCTTGGGCAATCAGCCCCAGCATTTT. This gives the protein CASSGSLGNQPQHF.

The V call is TRBV29-1, the J call TRBJ1-4, with 10 bases aligning to TRBD1. Germline V gene lookup returns CDR1 SQVTM and CDR2 ANQGSEA. The CDR3 covers 15 residues. J was trimmed by 5 bases and V by 6 bases; bases with no gene match: 9. The CDR3 loop reads CSVRGPGQGNEKLFF. The CDR3 coding sequence is TGCAGCGTCCGCGGACCGGGACAGGGGAATGAAAAACTGTTTTTT.

This clone is labeled medium-sized. V and J are TRBV5-1 and TRBJ1-6; weak D call: TRBD1 (6 bases). The V and J ends lost 0 bases and 7 bases respectively, with 14 bases between them. Germline V gene data show CDR1 as SGHRS and CDR2 as YFSETQ. The CDR3 totals 16 residues. CDR3 region: CASSLERGRGNSPLHF. The CDR3, as DNA: TGCGCCAGCAGCTTGGAACGGGGCAGGGGAAATTCACCCCTCCACTTT.

The chain has TRBV6-1 and TRBJ2-7, with D possibly matching TRBD1 (6 bases). Trimming removed 6 bases at V and 1 base at J, with 13 bases between. The germline gives CDR1 MNHNS, CDR2 SASEGT. The CDR3 is 14 amino acids. CDR3 DNA: TGTGCCAGCAGAGCCAGGGGACCTTCCTACGAGCAGTACGTC. Protein product: CASRARGPSYEQYV.

This CDR3 is CASSLIREPNTDTQYF. CDR3 coding DNA: TGTGCCAGCAGCTTGATCCGGGAACCGAACACAGATACGCAGTATTTT. This rearrangement joins TRBV5-6 to TRBJ2-3; a weak D match, TRBD2 (5 bases). The CDR3 contains 16 residues. Germline loops: CDR1 SGHDT, CDR2 YYEEEE. Trimming removed 1 base from V and 2 bases from J, with 14 bases in between.

This chain uses TRBV27 with TRBJ2-1, with D unclear. Deletions cut 3 bases from V and 6 bases from J, with 12 bases between. There are 14 residues in the CDR3. CDR1 and CDR2 from the germline V gene are MNHEY and SMNVEV (reference sequence). CDR3: CASSFRPAFNEQFF. CDR3 DNA sequence: TGTGCCAGCAGTTTCAGGCCGGCTTTCAATGAGCAGTTCTTC.

Notes on this clone: Germline and junction disagree at one end, which may indicate a read error. Other DNA variants within this sample encode the same CDR3. The gene calls are TRBV15 and TRBJ2-5; D is uncertain. The CDR3 is 13 residues long. Per germline, CDR1 LNHNV and CDR2 YYDKDF (reference sequence). The chain's CDR3 is CATSRAPRETQYF. CDR3 in DNA: TGTGCTACCAGCAGAGCGCCTAGGGAGACCCAGTACTTC.

The chain recombines TRBV21-1 with TRBJ2-7; the table's TRBD1 call for D was not verified on the DNA. TRBV21-1 is marked as a pseudogene. The CDR3 is 15 residues long. CDR3: CASSKFEGVPYEQYF. The DNA of the CDR3 is TGTGCCAGCAGCAAATTTGAGGGGGTTCCCTACGAGCAGTACTTC.

The DNA for the CDR3 is TGCGCCAGCAGCCAAGAACCCCCCACTAGTTGGTCCTACAATGAGCAGTTCTTC. It translates to CASSQEPPTSWSYNEQFF. The chain couples TRBV4-1 to TRBJ2-1, with D perhaps matching TRBD2 (5 bases). Per the germline V gene, CDR1 is MGHRA and CDR2 is YSYEKL. The CDR3 loop spans 18 amino acids. V was shortened by 0 bases and J by 1 base, with 16 bases between the two germline ends.

J is TRBJ2-3 and V is TRBV5-1; no reliable D call. In germline, CDR1 is SGHRS, CDR2 YFSETQ. The V end lost 0 bases, the J end lost 2 bases, and 13 bases lay between the germline ends. CDR3 length equals 16 residues. DNA for the CDR3: TGCGCCAGCAGCTTGGCATTGGACGGATCCACAGATACGCAGTATTTT. This encodes CASSLALDGSTDTQYF.

This rearrangement joins TRBV5-4 to TRBJ2-1; TRBD2 matches 9 bases. The trim removed 2 bases at V and 3 bases at J, leaving 9 bases unmatched. The CDR3 spans 17 residues. The germline V gene has CDR1 SGHNT and CDR2 YYREEE (reference sequence). CDR3 sequence reads: CASSFWRGGSIYNEQFF. In DNA, the CDR3 is TGTGCCAGCAGCTTCTGGCGGGGGGGATCTATCTACAATGAGCAGTTCTTC. The variable domain in full, with the rest retrieved from reference TRBV5-4 and TRBJ2-1, is ETGVTQSPTHLIKTRGQQVTLRCSSQSGHNTVSWYQQALGQGPQFIFQYYREEENGRGNFPPRFSGLQFPNYSSELNVNALELDDSALYLCASSFWRGGSIYNEQFFGPGTRLTVL.

The chain links TRBV2 to TRBJ1-4; D perhaps matches TRBD1 (6 bases). CDR1 is SNHLY and CDR2 is FYNNEI in the germline V gene. With 8 bases removed from V and 7 bases from J, the gap between germline ends came to 20 bases. The CDR3 spans 15 residues. The CDR3 is CASGRDTGSTEKLFF. DNA for the CDR3: TGTGCCAGCGGCCGGGACACCGGTAGTACTGAAAAACTGTTTTTT.

The gene calls are TRBV5-5 and TRBJ2-1, with D maybe TRBD1 (6 bases). The V gene's germline CDR1 is SGHKS and CDR2 YYEKEE (reference sequence). V lost 3 bases to trimming and J lost 0 bases, with 16 bases between them. CDR3 length: 17 residues. CDR3 region: CASSWASGQSSYNEQFF. The CDR3 nucleotides read TGTGCCAGCAGCTGGGCCAGCGGACAGAGCTCCTACAATGAGCAGTTCTTC.

CDR3 protein: CARSLTGTSPYNEQFF. The CDR3 coding sequence is TGTGCCAGAAGCCTCACCGGGACTAGCCCCTACAATGAGCAGTTCTTC. This sequence joins TRBV5-3 and TRBJ2-1, with 9 bases that match TRBD2. TRBV5-3 is annotated as an ORF whose role is uncertain. The J segment lost 2 bases and the V segment lost 4 bases, leaving 7 bases of the junction unmatched. CDR3 length equals 16 residues.

The rearrangement joins TRBV5-1 to TRBJ1-3; TRBD1 agrees at 8 bases. This CDR3 contains 16 residues. Per the germline V gene, CDR1 is SGHRS and CDR2 is YFSETQ. V lost 3 bases, J lost 4 bases, and 9 bases stayed unmatched. CDR3 sequence: CASSSGTGGGGNTIYF. CDR3 coding DNA: TGCGCCAGCAGCTCAGGGACAGGCGGAGGCGGAAACACCATATATTTT.

The chain recombines TRBV6-4 with TRBJ2-2, with D tentatively TRBD1 (5 bases). Germline V CDR1 and CDR2: MRHNA, SNTAGT. The CDR3 loop spans 16 amino acids. V shed 0 bases and J shed 7 bases, with 15 bases lying between them. CDR3 DNA: TGTGCCAGCAGTGACTCGGGCAGGGTGGATTTCGGGGAGCTGTTTTTT. It specifies CASSDSGRVDFGELFF.

This clone is categorized as medium-sized (0.01 to 0.1%). The chain joins TRBV29-1 to TRBJ1-3, with D tentatively TRBD1 (5 bases). Germline assignment: CDR1 SQVTM and CDR2 ANQGSEA. This CDR3 has 13 residues. V lost 7 bases and J 4 bases, leaving 14 bases between the germline ends. The DNA for the CDR3 is TGCAGCGCCTCGGACAAATCCGGAAACACCATATATTTT. This encodes CSASDKSGNTIYF.

The chain employs TRBV6-5 and TRBJ1-6; no definite D call. V gave up 5 bases and J gave up 10 bases, with 9 bases separating them. CDR1 and CDR2 (germline): MNHEY, SVGAGI. The CDR3 covers 12 residues. The CDR3: CASSVRGSPLHF. The DNA of the CDR3 is TGTGCCAGCAGTGTCCGAGGGTCACCCCTCCACTTT.

The CDR3 bases are TGCAGCGTTGATTCCCCGGGACTAGCAGGACTAGCCTACAATGAGCAGTTCTTC. The encoded protein is CSVDSPGLAGLAYNEQFF. The chain is built from TRBV29-1 and TRBJ2-1; 9 bases map to TRBD2. Trimming at V came to 3 bases and at J to 2 bases, leaving 14 bases not matched to a gene. The CDR3 spans 18 residues. Germline CDR1 is SQVTM and CDR2 is ANQGSEA.

The V and J genes are TRBV18 and TRBJ1-2; 11 nucleotides line up with TRBD1. The CDR3 length is 15 residues. Germline V gives CDR1 KGHSH, CDR2 LQKENI. J was trimmed by 6 bases and V by 3 bases; bases with no gene match: 6. The CDR3 loop is CASSPWTGGLDGYTF. The CDR3 nucleotides are TGTGCCAGCTCACCTTGGACAGGGGGCCTTGATGGCTACACCTTC.

With regard to this clone: In the same sample, other DNA sequences code for this CDR3. The chain joins TRBV5-6 to TRBJ1-1; 9 bases line up with TRBD1. The CDR3 is 16 residues long. Germline loops: CDR1 SGHDT, CDR2 YYEEEE. With 0 bases clipped from V and 5 bases from J, the junction kept 8 bases outside the gene matches. The CDR3 protein is CASSLVGQGGDTEAFF. CDR3 sequence (DNA): TGTGCCAGCAGCTTGGTGGGACAGGGAGGAGATACTGAAGCTTTCTTT.

The chain couples TRBV7-9 to TRBJ2-3; 13 bases agree with TRBD2. The length of the CDR3 is 16 residues. CDR1 is SEHNR, CDR2 FQNEAQ, per germline (reference sequence). The V and J ends lost 4 bases and 4 bases, in that order; junction bases with no gene match: 5. The CDR3 protein is CASSYGTSGAADTQYF. Here the CDR3 DNA reads TGTGCCAGCAGCTACGGGACTAGCGGGGCGGCAGATACGCAGTATTTT.

The gene calls are TRBV29-1 and TRBJ1-2, with TRBD1 matching over 7 bases. Germline-derived CDR1 and CDR2 are SQVTM and ANQGSEA. The junction had 19 bases not matched to a gene; V was cut back by 7 bases and J by 8 bases. The CDR3 extends over 15 amino acids. The CDR3 DNA reads as TGCAGCGCCCCGACAGGGATTGCCGCGGGGGGCGGCTACACCTTC. Encoded protein: CSAPTGIAAGGGYTF.

The rearrangement joins TRBV19 to TRBJ2-2; 10 bases agree with TRBD2. This CDR3 is built from 17 residues. CDR1 and CDR2 (germline): LNHDA, SQIVND (reference sequence). Trimming removed 3 bases from V and 4 bases from J; junction bases left unmatched: 8. In DNA form, the CDR3 reads TGTGCCAGTAGTATTTGGCTAGCGGGGGAAATCACCGGGGAGCTGTTTTTT. Protein sequence: CASSIWLAGEITGELFF.

V is TRBV5-4 and J is TRBJ2-7; 7 positions match TRBD2. This CDR3 is built from 14 residues. The germline V gene has CDR1 SGHNT and CDR2 YYREEE (reference sequence). V gave up 4 bases and J gave up 3 bases; unmatched junction bases: 7. The CDR3 nucleotides are TGTGCCAGCAGCCCCGGGGGGACGGACTACGAGCAGTACTTC. It codes for CASSPGGTDYEQYF.

The V gene is TRBV6-1, the J gene TRBJ1-1; 11 nucleotides align to TRBD1. The germline gives CDR1 MNHNS, CDR2 SASEGT. V lost 6 bases and J lost 4; bases outside the gene matches: 4. The CDR3 runs to 14 residues. CDR3 bases: TGTGCCAGCAGGGACAGGGGGCGAAGCACTGAAGCTTTCTTT. This codes for CASRDRGRSTEAFF.

This clone appeared a few times. The CDR3 sequence is CASGPGTGANYGYTF. In nucleotides, the CDR3 is TGTGCTAGTGGTCCAGGGACAGGGGCTAACTATGGCTACACCTTC. The chain links TRBV12-5 to TRBJ1-2; 10 bases are a match to TRBD1. Trimming at V came to 5 bases and at J to 0 bases, leaving 3 bases not matched to a gene. CDR3 length: 15 residues. CDR1 and CDR2 from the germline V gene are LGHNT and FRNRAP.

This chain joins TRBV4-3 and TRBJ2-7; 8 bases are shared with TRBD1. V was clipped by 5 bases and J by 1 base; unmatched bases: 4. Germline V CDR1 and CDR2: LGHNA, YSLEER. The CDR3 loop spans 14 amino acids. The CDR3 DNA follows: TGCGCCAGCAGCGGCCGGACAGGGTCCTACGAGCAGTACTTC. This gives the protein CASSGRTGSYEQYF.

The rearrangement uses TRBV6-1 and TRBJ1-5, with a possible D match to TRBD1 (6 bases). This CDR3 has 14 residues. CDR1 MNHNS and CDR2 SASEGT come from the germline V gene. Trimming cost V 5 bases and J 1 base, with 9 bases left between them. Written as DNA, the CDR3 is TGTGCCAGCAGTCCACAGGGAAGCAATCAGCCCCAGCATTTT. Amino acid sequence: CASSPQGSNQPQHF.